Presented here are 13 T cell receptor beta chains from one specimen sequenced in a study of OX40 agonist ivuxolimab in advanced cancers. The library was generated by the immunoSEQ multiplex PCR assay. TCRdb carries this immuneACCESS record with in-frame sequences only. Its versions omit some clonotypes, under half of them owing to an unresolved V gene in the studies checked, with the rest unexplained. This sample gives roughly 100,000 clones in total; 85% to 95% of them show up just once. The ten most abundant clones make up roughly 0.26% of the sample. The sequenced sample was CD4+ or CD8+ T cells sorted from blood, obtained in a trial of the OX40 agonist ivuxolimab. The origin of the receptors is an adult with an advanced solid tumor such as melanoma, head and neck, liver or kidney cancer.

This chain links TRBV28 with TRBJ2-3, with D perhaps TRBD2 (8 bases). With 4 bases removed from V and 5 bases from J, the gap between germline ends came to 13 bases. CDR3 length: 14 residues. Germline V lookup: CDR1 MDHEN, CDR2 SYDVKM. The CDR3 region has the DNA TGTGCCAGCAGTTCAGCGGGGGACAGAGATACGCAGTATTTT. Translation gives CASSSAGDRDTQYF.

The chain employs TRBV7-3 and TRBJ1-2; unclear D gene. Trimming stripped 4 bases from V and 0 bases from J, with 12 bases between. The germline V gene has CDR1 SGHTA and CDR2 FQGTGA. The CDR3 totals 15 residues. This chain's CDR3 is CASSSLRTANYGYTF. The CDR3 DNA follows: TGTGCCAGCAGCTCGCTCCGGACGGCTAACTATGGCTACACCTTC.

Only one count was recorded for this clone. The chain employs TRBV30 and TRBJ2-1, with a tentative D call TRBD2 (7 bases). Germline V gene sequence: CDR1 GTSNPN, CDR2 SVGIG (reference sequence). V was clipped by 3 bases and J by 8 bases, with 14 bases between them. The CDR3 runs 13 residues. In nucleotides, the CDR3 is TGTGCCTGGAGCGGGGGGCCACCCGATGAGCAGTTCTTC. Protein: CAWSGGPPDEQFF.

The chain links TRBV6-1 to TRBJ2-2; D is uncertain. CDR1 is MNHNS, CDR2 SASEGT, per germline. The CDR3 is 14 amino acids. Trimming shortened V by 3 bases and J by 7 bases, and 12 bases separated the two germline ends. CDR3 in DNA: TGTGCCAGCAGTGAGCGCCGGACGGACGGGGAGCTGTTTTTT. Its protein is CASSERRTDGELFF.

The chain employs TRBV25-1 and TRBJ2-1; 10 nucleotides agree with TRBD2. The CDR3 is 15 residues long. The germline V gene has CDR1 MGHDK and CDR2 SYGVNS. V gave up 8 bases and J gave up 7 bases; unmatched junction bases: 11. CDR3 DNA sequence: TGTGCCAGCGCTACAGCGGGAGGGCCTAATAATGAGCAGTTCTTC. Protein: CASATAGGPNNEQFF.

The rearrangement uses TRBV30 and TRBJ1-5, with TRBD1 identical over 9 bases. Germline CDR1 reads GTSNPN; CDR2 reads SVGIG (reference sequence). This CDR3 is 15 amino acids long. V was pared by 1 base and J by 4 bases, with 5 bases of the junction left unmatched. The DNA for the CDR3 is TGTGCCTGGAGTGGGGGGACAGGGCTTAATCAGCCCCAGCATTTT. Residues: CAWSGGTGLNQPQHF.

The chain employs TRBV12-5 and TRBJ2-1; 10 nucleotides align to TRBD2. The CDR3 consists of 15 residues. J lost 10 bases, V lost 2 bases, and 8 bases had no gene match. Germline V gene sequence: CDR1 LGHNT, CDR2 FRNRAP. CDR3 bases: TGTGCTAGTGGTTTGTGGCTAGCGGGAGTAACCGAGCAGTTCTTC. Translated, it gives CASGLWLAGVTEQFF.

The chain combines TRBV18 with TRBJ1-2, with D uncertain. Germline CDR1 KGHSH, CDR2 LQKENI. The V end was cut by 3 bases, the J end by 5 bases, with 16 bases between. CDR3 length: 15 residues. For the CDR3, the DNA is TGTGCCAGCTCACCCCTGCGGGGAGGCGGTTATGGCTACACCTTC. Translation gives CASSPLRGGGYGYTF.

The V and J genes are TRBV20-1 and TRBJ2-1, with D possibly being TRBD2 (5 bases). This CDR3 is 11 amino acids long. The ends were cut back, 3 bases at V and 10 bases at J, with 10 bases in the middle. The germline gives CDR1 DFQATT, CDR2 SNEGSKA (reference sequence). The CDR3, as DNA: TGCAGTGCTAGTCGGGCGGGCGAGCAGTTCTTC. This gives the protein CSASRAGEQFF.

This clone turned up a few times. The chain is built from TRBV5-1 and TRBJ1-2; 8 nucleotides line up with TRBD1. This CDR3 is 15 amino acids long. Looked up from germline, CDR1 is SGHRS and CDR2 is YFSETQ. Germline trimming cut 1 base from V and 4 bases from J; bases unmatched to any gene: 6. The CDR3 sequence: CASSLTDRVGYGYTF. In nucleotides, the CDR3 is TGCGCCAGCAGCTTGACGGACAGGGTTGGCTATGGCTACACCTTC. Full variable domain (remainder filled in from reference TRBV5-1 and TRBJ1-2): KAGVTQTPRYLIKTRGQQVTLSCSPISGHRSVSWYQQTPGQGLQFLFEYFSETQRNKGNFPGRFSGRQFSNSRSEMNVSTLELGDSALYLCASSLTDRVGYGYTFGSGTRLTVV.

The chain combines TRBV2 with TRBJ2-1; 10 bases match TRBD2. Germline V gives CDR1 SNHLY, CDR2 FYNNEI. V was pared by 4 bases and J by 9 bases, with 12 bases of the junction left unmatched. CDR3 length: 16 residues. In DNA form, the CDR3 reads TGTGCCAGCAGTGCCCCAGGGAGCGGGAGGGAGGGTGAGCAGTTCTTC. Its translation: CASSAPGSGREGEQFF.

The V and J genes are TRBV28 and TRBJ1-3, with TRBD1 as a possible D gene (6 bases). Trimming removed 5 bases from V and 4 bases from J, with 9 bases in between. Germline V CDR1 and CDR2: MDHEN, SYDVKM. The CDR3 runs 13 residues. The CDR3 is CASSGRGGNTIYF. In DNA form, the CDR3 reads TGTGCCAGCAGTGGCAGGGGAGGAAACACCATATATTTT.

This clone has just one count. V and J are TRBV12-5 and TRBJ1-3; no reliable D call. CDR3 length equals 17 residues. Looked up from germline, CDR1 is LGHNT and CDR2 is FRNRAP. The germline V and J ends were trimmed by 1 base and 0 bases, with 13 bases remaining between them. Here the CDR3 DNA reads TGTGCTAGTGGTTTGGCCCCGCGAGCCCTCTCTGGAAACACCATATATTTT. Amino acid sequence: CASGLAPRALSGNTIYF.